This entry is about one T cell receptor (beta chain). This entry comes from a study of blood T cell repertoires in COVID-19. For the study at large: From the United States, Italy and Spain came samples of acute and convalescent COVID-19.

The table came from immunoSEQ multiplex PCR; TCRdb's copy has only in-frame clones and leaves some out. The sample gives some 56,000 clones, about 76% of which show up once; roughly 28% is in the top ten. Input material: peripheral blood. This clonotype was sampled from a woman older than 75 with active or convalescent COVID-19.

The CDR3 region is CASSATGGNQPQHF. For the CDR3, the DNA is TGTGCCAGCAGTGCTACAGGGGGCAATCAGCCCCAGCATTTT. V is TRBV6-6 and J is TRBJ1-5; TRBD1 aligns across 7 bases. Germline-derived CDR1 and CDR2 are MNHNY and SVGAGI (reference sequence). The V gene end was trimmed by 5 bases and the J gene end by 2 bases; junction bases not matched to a gene: 3. The CDR3 is 14 amino acids.